The 27 T cell receptor beta chains below come from one sample, sequenced in a study of shared clonotypes between healthy human individuals. CD8 cells classed as naive were CD45RO-negative and positively selected for CCR7, excluding terminally differentiated effector memory CD45RA+ cells. The data were produced by immunoSEQ multiplex PCR, yet TCRdb's version contains in-frame clones alone and is incomplete. Seen here are about 580,000 clones, 95% to 98% observed once, and the top ten hold 0.3%. Sequenced input: naive CD8+ T cells sorted from blood. The receptors come from a man in his thirties or forties in good health.

The chain uses TRBV11-2 and TRBJ2-2, with D unclear. The CDR3 sequence is 12 residues long. The germline gives CDR1 SGHAT, CDR2 FQNNGV. V gave up 3 bases and J gave up 6 bases, with 5 bases separating them. Here the CDR3 reads CASSFGAGELFF. CDR3 bases: TGTGCCAGCAGCTTCGGAGCCGGGGAGCTGTTTTTT.

This chain connects TRBV5-5 to TRBJ2-3, with 8 bases fitting TRBD2. There are 18 residues in the CDR3. Germline CDR1 and CDR2: SGHKS and YYEKEE (reference sequence). The V segment lost 2 bases and the J segment 5 bases; nucleotides outside the gene matches: 16. The CDR3 nucleotides read TGTGCCAGCAGCTTTGGCCGAGGGACTAGTGGAGCGGAAGATACGCAGTATTTT. Protein: CASSFGRGTSGAEDTQYF.

The chain recombines TRBV7-2 with TRBJ2-6, with 8 bases matching TRBD1. V was clipped by 10 bases and J by 3 bases; unmatched bases: 20. CDR1 and CDR2 (germline): SGHTA, FQGNSA. The length of the CDR3 is 19 residues. CDR3 residues: CATVLLSQGALSGANVLTF. CDR3 sequence (DNA): TGTGCCACGGTTCTACTCAGCCAGGGGGCTTTAAGTGGGGCCAACGTCCTGACTTTC.

This clone was seen only once. This chain connects TRBV7-9 to TRBJ2-5; weak D call: TRBD2 (6 bases). In germline, CDR1 is SEHNR, CDR2 FQNEAQ (reference sequence). Trimming stripped 3 bases from V and 1 base from J, with 18 bases between. This CDR3 contains 17 residues. The CDR3 here is CASSFIIPQGGQETQYF. The CDR3 DNA is TGTGCCAGCAGCTTTATCATACCCCAGGGAGGCCAAGAGACCCAGTACTTC.

The chain has TRBV6-5 and TRBJ2-7; D not resolved. Germline V gene lookup returns CDR1 MNHEY and CDR2 SVGAGI. The CDR3 is made up of 12 amino acids. The V and J ends lost 4 bases and 7 bases respectively, with 11 bases between them. CDR3 sequence (DNA): TGTGCCAGCAGTTCGAACTCAAAAGAGCAGTACTTC. Translated: CASSSNSKEQYF.

The J gene is TRBJ1-1, the V gene TRBV10-3; D ambiguous. Deletions cut 2 bases from V and 6 bases from J, with 19 bases between. Germline CDR1 ENHRY, CDR2 SYGVKD. The CDR3 runs 16 residues. CDR3 residues: CAISETAESPDAEAFF. The CDR3 DNA reads TGTGCCATCAGTGAGACCGCGGAAAGTCCAGACGCTGAAGCTTTCTTT.

The rearrangement links TRBV7-9 to TRBJ2-1; 10 bases are shared with TRBD2. Trimming at V came to 2 bases and at J to 1 base, leaving 5 bases not matched to a gene. Looked up from germline, CDR1 is SEHNR and CDR2 is FQNEAQ (reference sequence). This CDR3 has 17 residues. The DNA for the CDR3 is TGTGCCAGCAGCTTATTAGGGGGACTAGCGTCCTACAATGAGCAGTTCTTC. Translated, it gives CASSLLGGLASYNEQFF.

This chain uses TRBV10-3 with TRBJ1-1, with D perhaps TRBD1 (6 bases). Germline V lookup: CDR1 ENHRY, CDR2 SYGVKD. The length of the CDR3 is 13 residues. V was cut by 4 bases and J by 6 bases, with 12 bases left in between. The CDR3 protein is CAISGWGQAEAFF. CDR3 in DNA: TGTGCCATCAGTGGGTGGGGGCAGGCTGAAGCTTTCTTT.

The V gene is TRBV9, the J gene TRBJ2-1, with D hard to call. The CDR3 extends over 13 amino acids. Germline lookup yields CDR1 SGDLS and CDR2 YYNGEE. The V gene lost 3 bases and the J gene lost 0 bases, with 4 bases spanning the gap. In DNA, the CDR3 is TGTGCCAGCAGCGAATACTCCTACAATGAGCAGTTCTTC. It specifies CASSEYSYNEQFF.

This sequence joins TRBV11-2 and TRBJ1-2; 8 bases match TRBD1. V lost 5 bases, J lost 4 bases, and 9 bases stayed unmatched. CDR3 size: 15 residues. The germline V gene has CDR1 SGHAT and CDR2 FQNNGV. The CDR3 is CASSIGQGAFYGYTF. Here the CDR3 DNA reads TGTGCCAGCAGCATAGGACAGGGCGCTTTCTATGGCTACACCTTC.

The genes are TRBV4-1 and TRBJ2-7, with 9 bases that match TRBD1. V lost 0 bases and J lost 5; bases outside the gene matches: 5. The CDR3 runs to 15 residues. From germline, CDR1 is MGHRA and CDR2 YSYEKL. The CDR3 DNA follows: TGCGCCAGCAGCCAAGAAGGACAGGGGCGAGACGAGCAGTACTTC. Its protein product is CASSQEGQGRDEQYF.

The V gene is TRBV7-9, the J gene TRBJ2-1, with D possibly TRBD2 on 6 matching bases. This CDR3 has 14 amino acids. Germline values: CDR1 SEHNR, CDR2 FQNEAQ (reference sequence). Between the trimmed V and J ends, which lost 4 bases and 6 bases, there was a span of 13 bases. This chain's CDR3 is CASSSTTSLNEQFF. DNA for the CDR3: TGTGCCAGCAGCTCTACGACTAGTCTCAATGAGCAGTTCTTC.

The rearrangement links TRBV7-3 to TRBJ2-1, with D maybe TRBD2 (6 bases). CDR1 is SGHTA, CDR2 FQGTGA, per germline. The CDR3 has 16 residues. Trimming left V 5 bases short and J 0 bases short, with 14 bases between. The CDR3 protein is CASSLGLLSSYNEQFF. For the CDR3, the DNA is TGTGCCAGCAGCCTCGGACTATTGAGCTCCTACAATGAGCAGTTCTTC.

This chain uses TRBV7-9 with TRBJ2-5, with TRBD2 matching over 9 bases. In germline, CDR1 is SEHNR, CDR2 FQNEAQ (reference sequence). This CDR3 contains 15 residues. V lost 5 bases, J lost 2 bases, and 6 bases stayed unmatched. The DNA of the CDR3 is TGTGCCAGCAGCCCCTATAGCGGGGGACAAGAGACCCAGTACTTC. Translation: CASSPYSGGQETQYF.

DNA for the CDR3: TGTGCCAGCAGCCAAGAACGGACAGGGCCGTTCACTGAAGCTTTCTTT. It encodes CASSQERTGPFTEAFF. V usage is TRBV14 and J usage is TRBJ1-1; 8 bases are shared with TRBD1. The CDR3 totals 16 residues. With 0 bases clipped from V and 4 bases from J, the junction kept 7 bases outside the gene matches. Per germline, CDR1 SGHDN and CDR2 FVKESK.

The rearrangement links TRBV10-1 to TRBJ2-1; D gene uncertain. This CDR3 spans 14 amino acids. V lost 0 bases and J 9 bases, leaving 12 bases between the germline ends. From germline, CDR1 is WNHNN and CDR2 SYGVQD (reference sequence). The DNA of the CDR3 is TGCGCCAGCAGTGAGTCGGTAGCTCGCAGTGAGCAGTTCTTC. This gives the protein CASSESVARSEQFF.

This clone was detected only once. This sequence joins TRBV6-1 and TRBJ2-1; 9 bases match TRBD1. This CDR3 contains 17 residues. The ends lost 4 bases at V and 8 bases at J; junction bases unmatched: 15. Germline values: CDR1 MNHNS, CDR2 SASEGT. The CDR3 DNA is TGTGCCAGCAGTGCCCTGGGACACAGGGGGCGGCCTCATGAGCAGTTCTTC. This codes for CASSALGHRGRPHEQFF.

A word on this clone: At one boundary the junction diverges from the germline segment, which might be a read error. This CDR3 is also generated by other DNA sequences in the sample. The genes are TRBV5-5 and TRBJ2-1; D unclear. The CDR3 is 11 residues long. Germline-derived CDR1 and CDR2 are SGHKS and YYEKEE (reference sequence). CDR3 in DNA: TGTGCCAGCAGCTCCAACAATGAGCAGTTCTTC. This translates into CASSSNNEQFF. Looking up the rest from reference TRBV5-5 and TRBJ2-1 gives the full variable domain: DAGVTQSPTHLIKTRGQQVTLRCSPISGHKSVSWYQQVLGQGPQFIFQYYEKEERGRGNFPDRFSARQFPNYSSELNVNALLLGDSALYLCASSSNNEQFFGPGTRLTVL.

The rearrangement joins TRBV27 to TRBJ2-7, with D uncertain. Per the germline V gene, CDR1 is MNHEY and CDR2 is SMNVEV (reference sequence). This CDR3 is built from 13 residues. Trimming stripped 5 bases from V and 5 bases from J, with 13 bases between. DNA of the CDR3: TGTGCCAGCAGTCCCCGTCGGGTGGACGAGCAGTACTTC. Its translation: CASSPRRVDEQYF.

In DNA, the CDR3 is TGTGCCAGAAGGGACAGACTAGACTACGAGCAGTACTTC. As protein: CARRDRLDYEQYF. The chain combines TRBV21-1 with TRBJ2-7; TRBD1, the table's D call, was not compared with the DNA. TRBV21-1 is given as a pseudogene. The CDR3 covers 13 residues.

CDR3 coding DNA: TGCAGCGCCGGATCGGGTGATGAGCAGTTCTTC. Its translation is CSAGSGDEQFF. The rearrangement uses TRBV29-1 and TRBJ2-1; the D is unclear. This CDR3 is built from 11 residues. V lost 7 bases and J 8 bases, leaving 12 bases between the germline ends. Germline CDR1 and CDR2: SQVTM and ANQGSEA.

V usage is TRBV4-2 and J usage is TRBJ2-7, with TRBD1 identical over 9 bases. V lost 2 bases, J lost 3 bases, and 5 bases stayed unmatched. Germline V gene data show CDR1 as LGHNA and CDR2 as YNFKEQ. This CDR3 has 15 residues. The CDR3 loop is CASSQRTGAYYEQYF. The DNA of the CDR3 is TGTGCCAGCAGCCAAAGGACAGGGGCTTACTACGAGCAGTACTTC.

The chain is built from TRBV29-1 and TRBJ2-1; 7 bases match TRBD2. Germline assignment: CDR1 SQVTM and CDR2 ANQGSEA. The CDR3 consists of 16 residues. The J segment lost 3 bases and the V segment lost 6 bases, leaving 14 bases of the junction unmatched. The CDR3 loop reads CSVLGSGGSFYNEQFF. The DNA for the CDR3 is TGCAGCGTCCTGGGGTCCGGCGGGAGTTTCTACAATGAGCAGTTCTTC.

The chain links TRBV27 to TRBJ2-7; TRBD1 aligns across 7 bases. Germline lookup yields CDR1 MNHEY and CDR2 SMNVEV (reference sequence). Germline trimming cut 3 bases from V and 3 bases from J; bases unmatched to any gene: 5. The CDR3 consists of 14 residues. The CDR3 DNA follows: TGTGCCAGCAGTTTGAGGACAGGTGACTACGAGCAGTACTTC. Its translation: CASSLRTGDYEQYF.

As regards this clone: The identical CDR3 is also encoded by other nucleotide sequences in the sample. The gene calls are TRBV6-6 and TRBJ2-3, with TRBD2 matching over 7 bases. Germline lookup yields CDR1 MNHNY and CDR2 SVGAGI (reference sequence). V trimming: 2 bases; J trimming: 0 bases; junction bases outside the gene matches: 2. The CDR3 totals 15 residues. CDR3 region: CASSYEGLSTDTQYF. The CDR3 nucleotides read TGTGCCAGCAGTTACGAGGGACTAAGCACAGATACGCAGTATTTT.

The rearrangement links TRBV4-1 to TRBJ2-7; no clear D gene. Germline CDR1 and CDR2: MGHRA and YSYEKL. Trimming removed 6 bases from V and 2 bases from J, with 11 bases in between. The CDR3 extends over 13 amino acids. The CDR3 coding sequence is TGCGCCAGCAGTTCGGCATTTCCCTACGAGCAGTACTTC. Amino acid sequence: CASSSAFPYEQYF.

This chain links TRBV27 with TRBJ2-7; TRBD2 is a possible D gene (6 bases). V shed 0 bases and J shed 0 bases, with 12 bases lying between them. The CDR3 runs 16 residues. In germline, CDR1 is MNHEY, CDR2 SMNVEV (reference sequence). This chain's CDR3 is CASSLSGGVSSYEQYF. The CDR3 DNA is TGTGCCAGCAGTTTATCTGGCGGGGTGAGCTCCTACGAGCAGTACTTC.